The 5 T cell receptor beta chains given below trace back to one sample, sequenced in a study of CD8+CD57+ T cells in acquired aplastic anemia. Flow cytometry had shown expanded CD8+CD57+ cells in the patients chosen for sequencing. TCR beta VDJ combinations and CDR3 sequences were profiled from genomic DNA. TCRdb used MiXCR to reprocess the reads, holding one entry per CDR3 protein. The sample lists just over 40,000 distinct CDR3 sequences, approximately 63% seen once, with roughly three fifths in the top ten. The material sequenced was sorted CD4+, CD8+, or CD8+CD57+ T cells (not recorded which) from PBMCs. Receptors were obtained from a human donor with aplastic anemia.

The chain links TRBV19 to TRBJ2-5; D ambiguous. CDR3 size: 13 residues. Germline-derived CDR1 and CDR2 are LNHDA and SQIVND (reference sequence). V was cut by 7 bases and J by 5 bases, with 14 bases left in between. CDR3 coding DNA: TGTGCCAGTACCGATACGGGCGGCGAGACCCAGTACTTC. This translates into CASTDTGGETQYF.

The CDR3 region is CAIRDDTGELSGYTF. CDR3 nucleotide sequence: TGTGCCATCAGGGATGATACAGGGGAGCTGAGTGGCTACACCTTC. This chain connects TRBV10-3 to TRBJ1-2; 7 nucleotides align to TRBD1. This CDR3 contains 15 residues. V lost 6 bases and J lost 7; bases outside the gene matches: 14. Per germline, CDR1 ENHRY and CDR2 SYGVKD.

This chain connects TRBV10-3 to TRBJ1-2, with D possibly being TRBD1 (6 bases). Trimming cost V 5 bases and J 8 bases, with 15 bases left between them. This CDR3 is 13 amino acids long. Germline-derived CDR1 and CDR2 are ENHRY and SYGVKD. CDR3: CAISPGQSRGYTF. Here the CDR3 DNA reads TGTGCCATCAGTCCAGGACAGTCGAGGGGCTACACCTTC.

The V call is TRBV19, the J call TRBJ2-7; possible D gene TRBD1, 6 bases. The CDR3 has 15 residues. CDR1 is LNHDA, CDR2 SQIVND, per germline (reference sequence). Trimming removed 6 bases from V and 0 bases from J, with 15 bases in between. The chain's CDR3 is CASSRVTGISYEQYF. The CDR3 coding sequence is TGTGCCAGTAGCCGCGTAACAGGGATCTCCTACGAGCAGTACTTC.

This chain uses TRBV19 with TRBJ1-6; D is ambiguous. V shed 3 bases and J shed 9 bases, with 9 bases lying between them. The CDR3 runs 13 residues. Germline lookup yields CDR1 LNHDA and CDR2 SQIVND (reference sequence). CDR3 nucleotides: TGTGCCAGTAGTATTGGGGTTGGTTCACCCCTCCACTTT. It encodes CASSIGVGSPLHF.